The rows below give T cell receptor beta chains drawn from one sample of a study of T-cell memory formation after mild COVID-19. TCRdb itself ran the 5' RACE reads through MiXCR, one entry per CDR3 protein. This table holds 350,000 to 500,000 distinct CDR3 sequences, roughly 18% found once. The source material was PBMCs or a T cell subset sorted from them (not recorded which). These receptors came from a man between 18 and 29 years old who had mild COVID-19 (a few samples of this study predate the infection). Cell type and time point are not known. Each CDR3 is given with its conserved first and last residue. A D gene is named only where the DNA matches it firmly. Size tells how often a clone was seen (once, few, many) or the class of an expanded clone, and some rows leave it out.

d_gene: NA; abundance: NA; v_gene: TRBV11-2; j_gene: TRBJ2-6; CDR3nt: TGTGCCAGCAGCTTAAGTCAGGTGTCCAACGTCCTGACTTTC; CDR3aa: CASSLSQVSNVLTF
d_gene: TRBD2; abundance: NA; v_gene: TRBV2; j_gene: TRBJ2-3; CDR3nt: TGTGCCAGCAGCCCCAATAGCGGGGGGGCCGGTACGCAGTATTTT; CDR3aa: CASSPNSGGAGTQYF
d_gene: NA; abundance: few; v_gene: TRBV7-6; j_gene: TRBJ2-3; CDR3nt: TGTGCCAGCAGCTTTTTAGGTGGGGTCCCAGATACGCAGTATTTT; CDR3aa: CASSFLGGVPDTQYF
d_gene: NA; abundance: few; v_gene: TRBV12-3/TRBV12-4; j_gene: TRBJ2-3; CDR3nt: TGTGCCAGCGGCCCTAGTGCTAGCACAGATACGCAGTATTTT; CDR3aa: CASGPSASTDTQYF
d_gene: TRBD1; abundance: NA; v_gene: TRBV4-1; j_gene: TRBJ2-5; CDR3nt: TGCGCCAGCAGCCAACTACAGGGGGTGGGAGAGACCCAGTACTTC; CDR3aa: CASSQLQGVGETQYF
d_gene: NA; abundance: NA; v_gene: TRBV24-1; j_gene: TRBJ2-7; CDR3nt: TGTGCCACCAGATTACGGCAGATTCTCCCGACAAGGGGGGTACCTCTGGGTAAGTGGTACTTC; CDR3aa: CATRLRQILPTRGVPLGKWYF
d_gene: TRBD2; abundance: NA; v_gene: TRBV7-3; j_gene: TRBJ2-5; CDR3nt: TGTGCCAGCAGCGTGGGACTAGCGAGGGAAGAGACCCAGTACTTC; CDR3aa: CASSVGLAREETQYF
d_gene: NA; abundance: many; v_gene: TRBV27; j_gene: TRBJ2-2; CDR3nt: TGTGCCAGCAGTTTATTGTCCGGGGAGCTGTTTTTT; CDR3aa: CASSLLSGELFF
d_gene: NA; abundance: NA; v_gene: TRBV2; j_gene: TRBJ1-2; CDR3nt: TGTGCCAGCAGTGAAGAACCTGGGGGTGGCTACACCTTC; CDR3aa: CASSEEPGGGYTF
d_gene: NA; abundance: many; v_gene: TRBV7-2; j_gene: TRBJ2-5; CDR3nt: TGTGCCAGCAGCTTAGGGGACTACCAAGAGACCCAGTACTTC; CDR3aa: CASSLGDYQETQYF
d_gene: NA; abundance: NA; v_gene: TRBV4-2; j_gene: TRBJ2-7; CDR3nt: TGTGCCAGCAGCCAAGAGGGCAGGGGTGACGAGCAGTACTTC; CDR3aa: CASSQEGRGDEQYF
d_gene: NA; abundance: few; v_gene: TRBV5-1; j_gene: TRBJ2-2; CDR3nt: TGCGCCAGCAGCTTCCCAGCGACCGGGGAGCTGTTTTTT; CDR3aa: CASSFPATGELFF
d_gene: NA; abundance: NA; v_gene: TRBV5-1; j_gene: TRBJ2-3; CDR3nt: TGCGCCAGCAGCTTGGGAGGGGAGAGGACAGATACGCAGTATTTT; CDR3aa: CASSLGGERTDTQYF
d_gene: NA; abundance: few; v_gene: TRBV20-1; j_gene: TRBJ1-1; CDR3nt: TGCAGTGCTATGACAGCTTCGGCTGAAGCTTTCTTT; CDR3aa: CSAMTASAEAFF
d_gene: TRBD2; abundance: NA; v_gene: TRBV7-2; j_gene: TRBJ2-5; CDR3nt: TGTGCCAGCAGCCGGGGGGGTGAGGAGACCCAGTACTTC; CDR3aa: CASSRGGEETQYF
d_gene: TRBD2; abundance: many; v_gene: TRBV7-6; j_gene: TRBJ2-2; CDR3nt: TGTGCCAGCAGCGCTAGCGGGGGCCCGGGGGAGCTGTTTTTT; CDR3aa: CASSASGGPGELFF
d_gene: NA; abundance: NA; v_gene: TRBV12-3/TRBV12-4; j_gene: TRBJ1-5; CDR3nt: TGTGCCAGCGCCCTTTCAAGCAATCAGCCCCAGCATTTT; CDR3aa: CASALSSNQPQHF
d_gene: TRBD1; abundance: few; v_gene: TRBV9; j_gene: TRBJ2-1; CDR3nt: TGTGCCAGCAGCCGCATCGGACAGGGGGTCAATGAGCAGTTCTTC; CDR3aa: CASSRIGQGVNEQFF
d_gene: NA; abundance: NA; v_gene: TRBV29-1; j_gene: TRBJ1-1; CDR3nt: TGCAGCGTGGGGACGGCAGAAGCTTTCTTT; CDR3aa: CSVGTAEAFF
d_gene: NA; abundance: NA; v_gene: TRBV27; j_gene: TRBJ1-5; CDR3nt: TGTGCCAGCAGTTTATGGGGTGGGACCCAGCATTTT; CDR3aa: CASSLWGGTQHF
d_gene: TRBD1; abundance: NA; v_gene: TRBV6-1; j_gene: TRBJ1-1; CDR3nt: TGTGCCAGCAATCAACAGGGGGCGAACACTGAAGCTTTCTTT; CDR3aa: CASNQQGANTEAFF
d_gene: TRBD1; abundance: few; v_gene: TRBV28; j_gene: TRBJ1-6; CDR3nt: TGTGCCAGCAGAGCGGGACAGAATTCACCCCTCCACTTT; CDR3aa: CASRAGQNSPLHF
d_gene: TRBD1; abundance: NA; v_gene: TRBV6-5; j_gene: TRBJ1-1; CDR3nt: TGTGCCAGCAGTATCCCGCCGGGACAGCAAGCTTTCTTT; CDR3aa: CASSIPPGQQAFF
d_gene: NA; abundance: few; v_gene: TRBV5-1; j_gene: TRBJ1-6; CDR3nt: TGCGCCAGCAGCCGGGGGGCGAATTCACCCCTCCACTTT; CDR3aa: CASSRGANSPLHF
d_gene: TRBD1; abundance: few; v_gene: TRBV5-1; j_gene: TRBJ2-3; CDR3nt: TGCGCCAGCAGCTTGGCGACAGGGGGCGCAGATACGCAGTATTTT; CDR3aa: CASSLATGGADTQYF
d_gene: TRBD1; abundance: few; v_gene: TRBV5-4; j_gene: TRBJ1-1; CDR3nt: TGTGCCAGCAGCTTCGGGACAGATCGCACTGAAGCTTTCTTT; CDR3aa: CASSFGTDRTEAFF
d_gene: TRBD2; abundance: NA; v_gene: TRBV19; j_gene: TRBJ2-3; CDR3nt: TGTGCCAGTAGTCGCCGGCTAGCGGGGTTAGATACGCAGTATTTT; CDR3aa: CASSRRLAGLDTQYF
d_gene: TRBD1; abundance: few; v_gene: TRBV18; j_gene: TRBJ1-1; CDR3nt: TGTGCCAGCTCACCAAATACAGGGGACACTGAAGCTTTCTTT; CDR3aa: CASSPNTGDTEAFF
d_gene: NA; abundance: NA; v_gene: TRBV5-6; j_gene: TRBJ1-1; CDR3nt: TGTGCCAGCAGCGCTCCGGGGCAAAACACTGAAGCTTTCTTT; CDR3aa: CASSAPGQNTEAFF
d_gene: NA; abundance: few; v_gene: TRBV6-6; j_gene: TRBJ1-4; CDR3nt: TGTGCCAGCATCTACAAGGGGGGAGCAACTAATGAAAAACTGTTTTTT; CDR3aa: CASIYKGGATNEKLFF